This TCR beta chain derives from a study of control samples from healthy donors and cancer patients. Clones were read by immunoSEQ multiplex PCR, and TCRdb kept only the in-frame ones, dropping some. The repertoire holds about 140,000 clones, 90% to 95% seen once, with about 12% in the top ten. Sequencing was performed on blood. This clonotype originated in a man aged 40-49 years in good health.

The CDR3 nucleotides are TGTGCCAGCAGCCAAGCTCTCAGCACAGATACGCAGTATTTT. Residues: CASSQALSTDTQYF. The V and J genes are TRBV3-1 (or the pseudogene TRBV3-2) and TRBJ2-3; D remains ambiguous. Germline lookup yields CDR1 LGHDT and CDR2 YNNKEL (reference sequence). The CDR3 covers 14 residues. V lost 1 base to trimming and J lost 0 bases, with 5 bases between them.